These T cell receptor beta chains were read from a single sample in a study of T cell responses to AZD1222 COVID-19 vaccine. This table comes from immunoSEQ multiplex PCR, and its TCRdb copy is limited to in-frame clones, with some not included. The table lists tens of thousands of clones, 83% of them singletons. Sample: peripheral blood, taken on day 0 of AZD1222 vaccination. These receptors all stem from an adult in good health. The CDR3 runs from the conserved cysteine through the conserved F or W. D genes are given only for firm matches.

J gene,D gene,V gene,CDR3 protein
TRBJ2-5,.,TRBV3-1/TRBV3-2,CASSQEPGRGLVTQYF
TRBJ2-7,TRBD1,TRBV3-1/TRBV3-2,CASSQWGQGEEQYF
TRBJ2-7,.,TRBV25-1,CASSVYPRDEQYF
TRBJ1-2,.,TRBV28,CASSGTELYGYTF
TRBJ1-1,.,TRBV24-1,CATSDPDITEAFF
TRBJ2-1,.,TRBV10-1,CASSRQGQFF
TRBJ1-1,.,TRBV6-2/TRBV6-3,CASSYAGSIAEAFF
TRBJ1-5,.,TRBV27,CASSWGGGPQHF
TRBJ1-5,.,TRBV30,CAWSAVNGNQPQHF
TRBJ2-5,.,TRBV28,CASSLAGAVETQYF
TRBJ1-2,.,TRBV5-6,CASSLDHFDGYTF
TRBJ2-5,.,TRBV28,CASSPPGRGGETQYF
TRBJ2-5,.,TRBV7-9,CASSLRADRDFIQETQYF
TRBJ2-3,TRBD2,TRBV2,CASRNREGSDTQYF
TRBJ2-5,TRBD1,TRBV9,CASSVAGTGTETQYF
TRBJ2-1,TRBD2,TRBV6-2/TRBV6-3,CASSLGLAGGMDEQFF
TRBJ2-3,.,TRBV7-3,CASSLGRGNTDTQYF
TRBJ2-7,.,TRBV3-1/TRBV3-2,CASSYDTALSSYEQYF
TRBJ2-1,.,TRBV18,CASSPPALNEQFF
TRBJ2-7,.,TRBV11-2,CASSLAQGYEQYF
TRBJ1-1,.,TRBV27,CASTPWVGGGRAFF
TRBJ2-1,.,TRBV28,CASILNRVSYNEQFF
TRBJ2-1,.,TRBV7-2,CASSSRGRYNEQFF
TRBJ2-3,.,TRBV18,CASSPGTPTDTQYF
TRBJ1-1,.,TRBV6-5,CASSRRGTEAFF
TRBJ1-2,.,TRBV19,CASSTYAGGASFGYTF
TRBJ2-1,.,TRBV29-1,CSVERGLSGDHMDYNEQFF
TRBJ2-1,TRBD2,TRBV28,CASTPGGLAYNEQFF
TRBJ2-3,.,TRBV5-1,CASSPLGTDTQYF
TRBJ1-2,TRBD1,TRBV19,CASSPGQGYYGYTF
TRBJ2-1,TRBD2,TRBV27,CASSLSQRGSNEQFF
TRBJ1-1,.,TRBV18,CASSSDGRGAMNTEAFF
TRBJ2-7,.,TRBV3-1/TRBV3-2,CASSQAGLSDSSYEQYF
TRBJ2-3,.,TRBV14,CASSPPVGGYTDTQYF
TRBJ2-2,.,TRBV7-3,CASSLNSAGELFF
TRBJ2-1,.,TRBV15,CATSRDHPSSYNEQFF
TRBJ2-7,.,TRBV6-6,CASTNRQATHEQYF
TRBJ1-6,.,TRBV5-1,CASSLAGEPLHF
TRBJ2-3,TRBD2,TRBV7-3,CASSLRAGEGADTQYF
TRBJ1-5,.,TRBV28,CASTGQPINQPQHF
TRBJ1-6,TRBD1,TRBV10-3,CAIGRTGENSPLHF